This T cell receptor beta chain emerged from a study of cytomegalovirus exposure and HLA in healthy donors. TCRdb keeps only in-frame clones here, not all; method: immunoSEQ multiplex PCR. The table lists 75,000 to 95,000 clones, 96% of them singletons. Trimming took off 4 bases at V and 2 bases at J, with 11 bases between the two ends. Germline loops: CDR1 LNHNV, CDR2 YYDKDF (reference sequence). The CDR3 runs to 14 residues. As to this clone: What it binds is not known.

Whole-study results and caveats: According to the study, 180 or so TCR beta chains were cytomegalovirus-associated.

The material sequenced was PBMCs. The source of this sequence is a man between 18 and 29 years old in good health and CMV-seronegative. The chain couples TRBV15 to TRBJ1-2; TRBD1 is a possible D gene (5 bases). The CDR3 nucleotides read TGTGCCACCAGCACGGGGGGAGCCAACTATGGCTACACCTTC. It translates to CATSTGGANYGYTF.